These 18 T cell receptor beta chains share one sample of origin, sequenced in a study of blood T cell repertoires in COVID-19. Sequencing was performed with immunoSEQ multiplex PCR; in TCRdb, only in-frame clones are kept and a portion is missing. The sample records about 400,000 clones, nearly 90% being singletons. Sequencing input: PBMCs or T cells enriched from blood (not recorded which). The source of these receptors is a young woman who had recovered from COVID-19.

CDR3 coding DNA: TGTGCCAGCAGCCTTTTAGCGGGCCCAGCCTACGAGCAGTACTTC. Amino acid sequence: CASSLLAGPAYEQYF. The rearrangement links TRBV5-5 to TRBJ2-7; 7 nucleotides agree with TRBD2. CDR1 is SGHKS, CDR2 YYEKEE, per germline (reference sequence). Trimming at V came to 4 bases and at J to 2 bases, leaving 9 bases not matched to a gene. This CDR3 spans 15 amino acids.

The table lists this clone with a few counts. The chain combines TRBV7-9 with TRBJ1-1; maybe TRBD1 (5 bases). The germline V gene has CDR1 SEHNR and CDR2 FQNEAQ (reference sequence). The CDR3 spans 17 residues. V dropped 4 bases and J dropped 0 bases, with 18 bases sitting between them. In DNA, the CDR3 is TGTGCCAGCAGCTCGAGTGATAAGGGGATGATGAACACTGAAGCTTTCTTT. This sequence encodes CASSSSDKGMMNTEAFF.

This clone was seen only once. The chain recombines TRBV6-4 with TRBJ2-6; a possible D gene is TRBD1 (6 bases). Trimming removed 6 bases at V and 0 bases at J, with 15 bases between. Germline lookup yields CDR1 MRHNA and CDR2 SNTAGT. This CDR3 has 17 residues. CDR3 nucleotide sequence: TGTGCCAGCAGCCCAGGACAGTTTTTCTCTGGGGCCAACGTCCTGACTTTC. Translating gives CASSPGQFFSGANVLTF.

The chain links TRBV3-1 (or the pseudogene TRBV3-2) to TRBJ1-1; D unclear. This CDR3 region has 12 residues. Germline CDR1 is LGHDT and CDR2 is YNNKEL (reference sequence). V was shortened by 4 bases and J by 5 bases, with 8 bases between the two germline ends. CDR3 in amino acids: CASSRSGTEAFF. The CDR3 nucleotides read TGTGCCAGCAGCCGGAGTGGGACTGAAGCTTTCTTT.

J is TRBJ2-3 and V is TRBV7-2, with D perhaps TRBD1 (6 bases). The CDR3 has 15 residues. CDR1 and CDR2 from the germline V gene are SGHTA and FQGNSA. Trimming pared 5 bases from V and 0 bases from J, leaving 12 bases between. The CDR3 nucleotides are TGTGCCAGCAGCAATGACAGGACTAGCACAGATACGCAGTATTTT. Protein product: CASSNDRTSTDTQYF.

This clone has only a few counts. The chain is built from TRBV25-1 and TRBJ1-2; 8 bases are a match to TRBD1. Germline V lookup: CDR1 MGHDK, CDR2 SYGVNS. CDR3 length equals 14 residues. V dropped 6 bases and J dropped 4; count of bases not matched to a gene: 7. The CDR3 nucleotides are TGTGCCAGCAGCAACAGGGGGGGGGCCTATGGCTACACCTTC. Residues: CASSNRGGAYGYTF.

This chain joins TRBV12-3 or TRBV12-4 and TRBJ1-1; D remains ambiguous. Trimming took off 2 bases at V and 1 base at J, with 5 bases between the two ends. This CDR3 contains 13 residues. The CDR3: CASSLLRNTEAFF. The CDR3 DNA is TGTGCCAGCAGTTTACTTAGGAACACTGAAGCTTTCTTT.

The chain employs TRBV27 and TRBJ1-5; perhaps TRBD1 as D (5 bases). The V gene's germline CDR1 is MNHEY and CDR2 SMNVEV (reference sequence). The CDR3 extends over 15 amino acids. V dropped 5 bases and J dropped 7 bases, with 18 bases sitting between them. CDR3 protein: CASSPRVQGGQPQHF. The CDR3 DNA is TGTGCCAGCAGTCCACGAGTCCAGGGCGGACAGCCCCAGCATTTT.

This rearrangement joins TRBV18 to TRBJ2-2, with TRBD1 matching over 7 bases. Per germline, CDR1 KGHSH and CDR2 LQKENI. The CDR3 runs 16 residues. V gave up 3 bases and J gave up 4 bases; unmatched junction bases: 8. The CDR3 nucleotides are TGTGCCAGCTCACCTGACAGGGCACTGGCCACCGGGGAGCTGTTTTTT. It is translated as CASSPDRALATGELFF.

The chain has TRBV4-1 and TRBJ2-1; 10 bases map to TRBD2. The germline CDR1 and CDR2 sequences are MGHRA and YSYEKL. Trimming removed 0 bases from V and 4 bases from J; junction bases left unmatched: 3. The CDR3 spans 16 residues. CDR3 protein: CASSQEASGSYNEQFF. CDR3 DNA: TGCGCCAGCAGCCAAGAAGCTAGCGGGAGTTACAATGAGCAGTTCTTC.

The chain recombines TRBV19 with TRBJ1-1; 7 bases map to TRBD1. Germline CDR1 LNHDA, CDR2 SQIVND (reference sequence). The junction had 5 bases not matched to a gene; V was cut back by 4 bases and J by 0 bases. The CDR3 covers 15 residues. The CDR3: CASSTGQLLNTEAFF. The CDR3 DNA follows: TGTGCCAGTAGTACGGGACAGCTCCTGAACACTGAAGCTTTCTTT.

This clone appeared once. The rearrangement uses TRBV13 and TRBJ1-1; D might be TRBD1 (5 bases). Trimming shortened V by 4 bases and J by 11 bases, and 14 bases separated the two germline ends. CDR3 size: 12 residues. CDR1 and CDR2 (germline): PRHDT, FYEKMQ (reference sequence). The DNA for the CDR3 is TGTGCCAGCAGCTCAGACAGAACAAGGGCTTTCTTT. This gives the protein CASSSDRTRAFF.

The rearrangement uses TRBV30 and TRBJ1-5; 8 positions agree with TRBD1. V dropped 3 bases and J dropped 1; count of bases not matched to a gene: 11. The length of the CDR3 is 17 residues. Per the germline V gene, CDR1 is GTSNPN and CDR2 is SVGIG (reference sequence). CDR3 protein: CAWSSDRGSSSNQPQHF. CDR3 DNA: TGTGCCTGGAGCAGTGACAGGGGTTCTTCAAGCAATCAGCCCCAGCATTTT.

The chain recombines TRBV7-2 with TRBJ1-5; TRBD1 agrees at 7 bases. V lost 3 bases to trimming and J lost 7 bases; unmatched junction nucleotides: 6. CDR3 length: 14 amino acids. The germline gives CDR1 SGHTA, CDR2 FQGNSA. DNA of the CDR3: TGTGCCAGCAGCTTTGGGGGCAGGGGGCAGCCCCAGCATTTT. It encodes CASSFGGRGQPQHF. Complete variable domain (other parts from reference TRBV7-2 and TRBJ1-5): GAGVSQSPSNKVTEKGKDVELRCDPISGHTALYWYRQSLGQGLEFLIYFQGNSAPDKSGLPSDRFSAERTGGSVSTLTIQRTQQEDSAVYLCASSFGGRGQPQHFGDGTRLSIL.

Note on this clone: Additional DNA sequences in this sample encode the identical CDR3. The chain carries TRBV6-5 and TRBJ1-6; 8 bases are shared with TRBD1. V lost 8 bases, J lost 9 bases, and 9 bases stayed unmatched. This CDR3 spans 14 amino acids. From germline, CDR1 is MNHEY and CDR2 SVGAGI. CDR3 region: CASSSQGAGSPLHF. The CDR3 DNA reads TGTGCCAGCTCCTCCCAGGGGGCGGGTTCACCCCTCCACTTT.

This rearrangement joins TRBV27 to TRBJ1-6; TRBD1 matches at 8 bases. Unmatched junction bases numbered 12, after V lost 4 bases and J lost 10 bases. Germline CDR1 reads MNHEY; CDR2 reads SMNVEV (reference sequence). This CDR3 has 16 residues. In DNA form, the CDR3 reads TGTGCCAGCAGTTCTCAGAGCGGACAGGGTGTGTCACCCCTCCACTTT. It translates to CASSSQSGQGVSPLHF.

The rearrangement joins TRBV5-4 to TRBJ2-7; a weak D match, TRBD2 (6 bases). The germline gives CDR1 SGHNT, CDR2 YYREEE (reference sequence). V dropped 4 bases and J dropped 4 bases, with 21 bases sitting between them. The CDR3 is made up of 16 amino acids. The CDR3 is CASSPPGAEGIYEQYF. The DNA for the CDR3 is TGTGCCAGCAGCCCCCCGGGAGCGGAGGGTATTTACGAGCAGTACTTC.

Only a few counts were recorded for this clone. The gene calls are TRBV6-5 and TRBJ1-2; D perhaps matches TRBD1 (6 bases). Trimming took 2 bases from V and 1 from J, leaving 14 bases between them. The CDR3 has 16 residues. In germline, CDR1 is MNHEY, CDR2 SVGAGI. The CDR3: CASSYGWEGGNYGYTF. The CDR3 DNA reads as TGTGCCAGCAGTTACGGTTGGGAGGGGGGTAACTATGGCTACACCTTC.